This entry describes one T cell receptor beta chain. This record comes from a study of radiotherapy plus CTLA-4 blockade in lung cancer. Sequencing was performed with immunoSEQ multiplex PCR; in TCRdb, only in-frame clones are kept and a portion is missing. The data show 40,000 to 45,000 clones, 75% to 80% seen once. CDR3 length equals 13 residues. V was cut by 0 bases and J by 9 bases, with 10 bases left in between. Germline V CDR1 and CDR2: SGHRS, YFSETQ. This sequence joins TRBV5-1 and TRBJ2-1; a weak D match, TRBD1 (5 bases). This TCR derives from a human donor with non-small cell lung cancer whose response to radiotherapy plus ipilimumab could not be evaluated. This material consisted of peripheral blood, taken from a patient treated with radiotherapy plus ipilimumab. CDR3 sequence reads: CASSLAGNGEQFF. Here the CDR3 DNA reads TGCGCCAGCAGCTTGGCAGGGAACGGTGAGCAGTTCTTC.